A single sample gave rise to the 16 T cell receptor beta chains below, sequenced in a study of shared clonotypes between healthy human individuals. Here immunoSEQ multiplex PCR was the method, and the copy in TCRdb shows in-frame clones only, minus some. The sample lists approximately 1,000,000 clones, 60% to 80% seen once, with more than 0.85% in the top ten. The specimen was memory CD4+ T cells from PBMCs. Subset indicated: CD45RA-negative fraction. All receptors come from a man aged 18 to 29 in good health. Some clones in this sample may be carry-over from other donors' samples.

The J gene is TRBJ1-1, the V gene TRBV7-9; a weak D match, TRBD1 (5 bases). V was clipped by 2 bases and J by 6 bases, with 13 bases between them. Germline V gene sequence: CDR1 SEHNR, CDR2 FQNEAQ (reference sequence). CDR3 length equals 14 residues. CDR3 amino acids: CASSLTGKVAEAFF. The CDR3 DNA sequence: TGTGCCAGCAGCTTAACAGGAAAAGTAGCTGAAGCTTTCTTT. Based on the CDR3 plus reference TRBV7-9 and TRBJ1-1, the full variable domain is DTGVSQNPRHKITKRGQNVTFRCDPISEHNRLYWYRQTLGQGPEFLTYFQNEAQLEKSRLLSDRFSAERPKGSFSTLEIQRTEQGDSAMYLCASSLTGKVAEAFFGQGTRLTVV.

The V call is TRBV5-1, the J call TRBJ2-5, with D perhaps TRBD1 (5 bases). The germline V gene encodes CDR1 SGHRS and CDR2 YFSETQ. The CDR3 has 12 residues. V was shortened by 6 bases and J by 4 bases, with 10 bases between the two germline ends. This chain's CDR3 is CASTSQGETQYF. CDR3 bases: TGCGCCAGCACCTCCCAGGGAGAGACCCAGTACTTC.

The sample holds many counts of this clone. The chain links TRBV11-2 to TRBJ2-7, with 10 bases lining up with TRBD2. The germline CDR1 and CDR2 sequences are SGHAT and FQNNGV. CDR3 length: 15 amino acids. Trimming cost V 5 bases and J 2 bases; bases outside gene matches: 6. The CDR3 region is CASSTGTSEPYEQYF. The CDR3 DNA is TGTGCCAGCAGCACCGGGACTAGCGAGCCCTACGAGCAGTACTTC.

CDR3 region: CASSPGDRGATNEKLFF. In nucleotides, the CDR3 is TGTGCCAGCAGCCCGGGGGACAGGGGCGCAACTAATGAAAAACTGTTTTTT. The V call is TRBV4-2, the J call TRBJ1-4, with 10 positions matching TRBD1. The CDR3 length is 17 residues. Germline V gene lookup returns CDR1 LGHNA and CDR2 YNFKEQ. The V segment lost 4 bases and the J segment 0 bases; nucleotides outside the gene matches: 5.

The chain joins TRBV7-3 to TRBJ1-3, with 8 bases matching TRBD1. The junction had 6 bases not matched to a gene; V was cut back by 2 bases and J by 9 bases. Germline assignment: CDR1 SGHTA and CDR2 FQGTGA. This CDR3 comprises 14 residues. The CDR3 sequence: CASSLDRGRGTIYF. The CDR3 coding sequence is TGTGCCAGCAGCTTAGACAGGGGAAGGGGCACCATATATTTT. The variable domain in full, completed from reference TRBV7-3 and TRBJ1-3, reads GAGVSQTPSNKVTEKGKYVELRCDPISGHTALYWYRQSLGQGPEFLIYFQGTGAADDSGLPNDRFFAVRPEGSVSTLKIQRTERGDSAVYLCASSLDRGRGTIYFGEGSWLTVV.

This rearrangement joins TRBV5-6 to TRBJ1-5; TRBD1 is a possible D gene (5 bases). V was pared by 0 bases and J by 7 bases, with 14 bases between. In germline, CDR1 is SGHDT, CDR2 YYEEEE. The CDR3 totals 15 residues. The CDR3 sequence: CASSLGPGQGQPQHF. As DNA, the CDR3 is TGTGCCAGCAGCTTGGGGCCAGGGCAGGGCCAGCCCCAGCATTTT.

The chain uses TRBV27 and TRBJ2-7; perhaps TRBD1 as D (5 bases). V lost 10 bases and J 3 bases, leaving 10 bases between the germline ends. Per germline, CDR1 MNHEY and CDR2 SMNVEV (reference sequence). This CDR3 has 11 amino acids. The CDR3 here is CATGQVYEQYF. CDR3 in DNA: TGTGCCACCGGACAAGTCTACGAGCAGTACTTC.

This clone was found once. CDR3 sequence (DNA): TGTGCCAGCGCGGCTAGCGGGGGACAAGAGACCCAGTACTTC. Amino acid sequence: CASAASGGQETQYF. The chain employs TRBV7-3 and TRBJ2-5; TRBD2 matches 10 bases. Per germline, CDR1 SGHTA and CDR2 FQGTGA. CDR3 length: 14 residues. V lost 8 bases to trimming and J lost 2 bases; unmatched junction nucleotides: 5.

This clone was detected a few times. The chain combines TRBV6-1 with TRBJ2-3, with TRBD2 matching over 8 bases. The CDR3 sequence is 15 residues long. Trimming at V came to 6 bases and at J to 3 bases, leaving 8 bases not matched to a gene. Germline V lookup: CDR1 MNHNS, CDR2 SASEGT. The CDR3 bases are TGTGCCAGCAGACTAGCGGAAGCGGGAACAGATACGCAGTATTTT. Translation gives CASRLAEAGTDTQYF.

This rearrangement joins TRBV11-2 to TRBJ2-3; D is perhaps TRBD2 (5 bases). V shed 5 bases and J shed 6 bases, with 24 bases lying between them. The CDR3 spans 17 residues. The germline V gene encodes CDR1 SGHAT and CDR2 FQNNGV. The CDR3 spells CASSLLVRALYGDTQYF. In nucleotides, the CDR3 is TGTGCCAGCAGCCTACTAGTTCGTGCGCTCTACGGGGATACGCAGTATTTT.

V gene TRBV15 combines with J gene TRBJ2-2; 7 bases are shared with TRBD2. The V gene's germline CDR1 is LNHNV and CDR2 YYDKDF (reference sequence). The CDR3 length is 16 residues. Unmatched junction bases numbered 11, after V lost 7 bases and J lost 3 bases. As DNA, the CDR3 is TGTGCCACCACCCCCCCGGGTGGGAGGGACACCGGGGAGCTGTTTTTT. This codes for CATTPPGGRDTGELFF.

The chain uses TRBV9 and TRBJ1-2; TRBD1 agrees at 9 bases. CDR3 length equals 13 residues. The ends lost 0 bases at V and 12 bases at J; junction bases unmatched: 6. Germline V gives CDR1 SGDLS, CDR2 YYNGEE. The CDR3 DNA follows: TGTGCCAGCAGCGTAGAGGGACAGGGAGGCAACACCTTC. The encoded protein is CASSVEGQGGNTF.

In its sample, this clone was seen many times. The V gene is TRBV7-8, the J gene TRBJ2-7; 8 bases fit TRBD2. CDR1 is SGHVS and CDR2 is FQNEAQ in the germline V gene. V lost 5 bases and J lost 8; bases outside the gene matches: 11. The CDR3 loop spans 14 amino acids. CDR3 in amino acids: CASSPLADISKQYF. The CDR3, as DNA: TGTGCCAGCAGCCCACTAGCGGATATCTCTAAGCAGTACTTC.

The gene calls are TRBV2 and TRBJ2-2, with 7 bases fitting TRBD1. The V gene's germline CDR1 is SNHLY and CDR2 FYNNEI. This CDR3 spans 14 amino acids. J was trimmed by 5 bases and V by 9 bases; bases with no gene match: 9. CDR3: CASRFRGSTGELFF. As DNA, the CDR3 is TGTGCCAGTCGTTTCAGGGGGAGTACCGGGGAGCTGTTTTTT.

The V and J genes are TRBV6-6 and TRBJ2-3; no clear D gene. Germline V gene data show CDR1 as MNHNY and CDR2 as SVGAGI (reference sequence). This CDR3 has 14 amino acids. V was shortened by 2 bases and J by 0 bases, with 6 bases between the two germline ends. The CDR3 loop is CASSYLLSTDTQYF. CDR3 in DNA: TGTGCCAGCAGTTACCTCCTTAGCACAGATACGCAGTATTTT.

V and J are TRBV28 and TRBJ2-5; possible D gene TRBD1, 5 bases. The germline V gene encodes CDR1 MDHEN and CDR2 SYDVKM. The CDR3 totals 15 residues. V dropped 6 bases and J dropped 2 bases, with 16 bases sitting between them. Here the CDR3 DNA reads TGTGCCAGCAGCCGACCGGCAGGGCTACAAGAGACCCAGTACTTC. As protein: CASSRPAGLQETQYF.